This T cell receptor (beta chain) came from a study of T cell responses to AZD1222 COVID-19 vaccine. Points from the study as a whole: Spike-specific TCR breadth rose after two AZD1222 doses, and depth rose as well.

Profiled with immunoSEQ multiplex PCR; TCRdb holds only in-frame clones, not every one. In the table there are 80,000 to 95,000 clones, more than 75% of which are singletons. Germline-derived CDR1 and CDR2 are SGHDN and FVKESK. Trimming shortened V by 4 bases and J by 4 bases, and 14 bases separated the two germline ends. The CDR3 covers 14 residues. Comments on this clone: Its target is unknown. The same CDR3 is also encoded by other DNA sequences in this sample.

The origin of this receptor is an adult in good health. The sequencing used peripheral blood, collected on day 0 of AZD1222 vaccination. The chain has TRBV14 and TRBJ2-7, with D perhaps matching TRBD1 (6 bases). The CDR3: CASSRPGQVYEQYF. Here the CDR3 DNA reads TGTGCCAGCAGCCGACCGGGACAAGTATACGAGCAGTACTTC.